A selection of T cell receptor beta chains follows, all from one sample in a study of shared T cell receptors in the human thymus. Using immunoSEQ multiplex PCR, the repertoire was profiled, and TCRdb retains in-frame clones only, with some absent. The sample consists of under 700,000 clones, 78% of them appearing once. The same sample was also used in a study of human thymus T cells.

The sample consisted of thymocytes. These TCRs come from a boy in the first two years of life with a congenital heart defect. Each CDR3 is given with its conserved first and last residue. D genes are given only for firm matches. Rows may omit the clone size; those that give it use once, few, many or a size class.

D gene	V gene	J gene	clone size	CDR3 DNA	CDR3 protein
TRBD1	TRBV14	TRBJ2-7	-	TGTGCCAGCAGCCCGAGCCGGGACAGCCTAGCCTACGAGCAGTACTTC	CASSPSRDSLAYEQYF
-	TRBV14	TRBJ1-3	-	TGTGCCAGCAGCCAGTTGGGGGACTTCCTCAGCTCTGGAAACACCATATATTTT	CASSQLGDFLSSGNTIYF
-	TRBV5-4	TRBJ2-7	-	TGTGCCAGCAGCTTGGGGGGCACTAGCAGAAGGTACGAGCAGTACTTC	CASSLGGTSRRYEQYF
TRBD1	TRBV4-1	TRBJ2-2	-	TGCGCCAGCAGCCAGGATACAGGGGTGAACACCGGGGAGCTGTTTTTT	CASSQDTGVNTGELFF
TRBD2	TRBV9	TRBJ2-1	-	TGTGCCAGCAGCGTAGAGGGAGGGAGAGGCAACAATGAGCAGTTCTTC	CASSVEGGRGNNEQFF
-	TRBV14	TRBJ1-4	once	TGTGCCAGCAGCCCGGGCAGAACGGGGGAAAAACTGTTTTTT	CASSPGRTGEKLFF
-	TRBV9	TRBJ2-2	-	TGTGCCAGCAGCGCAGAAGTGGGACACCACACCGGGGAGCTGTTTTTT	CASSAEVGHHTGELFF
TRBD2	TRBV10-3	TRBJ2-5	-	TGTGCCATCAGTGAGGGTCTAGCGGGAGAGACCCAGTACTTC	CAISEGLAGETQYF
-	TRBV5-7	TRBJ1-2	-	TGTGCCAGCAGCTCCTTTAACTATGGCTACACCTTC	CASSSFNYGYTF
-	TRBV7-8	TRBJ2-1	few	TGTGCTACCACCGCGGCATCGTCCTACAATGAGCAGTTCTTC	CATTAASSYNEQFF
-	TRBV15	TRBJ1-2	few	TGTGCCACCAGCACAACAGGGAAGGATGGCTACACCTTC	CATSTTGKDGYTF
-	TRBV6-5	TRBJ1-4	-	TGTGCCAGCAGCACGGACGCCGGGAGTGAAAAACTGTTTTTT	CASSTDAGSEKLFF
TRBD1	TRBV7-2	TRBJ2-7	-	TGTGCCAGCAGCTTAGAAGGGACAGGAGCCTACGAGCAGTACTTC	CASSLEGTGAYEQYF
TRBD2	TRBV25-1	TRBJ2-1	-	TGTGCCAGCAGTGAATCCCCACTAGCGGGAGGGATGAATGAGCAGTTCTTC	CASSESPLAGGMNEQFF
TRBD2	TRBV29-1	TRBJ2-3	-	TGCAGCGTTGATAGCCCGGGAGGCGGCACAGATACGCAGTATTTT	CSVDSPGGGTDTQYF
-	TRBV6-1	TRBJ1-2	few	TGTGCCAGCAGTGCCAACAGGGTTGCCTATGGCTACACCTTC	CASSANRVAYGYTF
-	TRBV12-5	TRBJ1-2	-	TGTGCTAGTGGTCTGATTCAGGGAAACGGCTACACCTTC	CASGLIQGNGYTF
-	TRBV5-1	TRBJ2-3	-	TGCGCCAGCACCCCAGCGGGCCCCACTTCCACAGATACGCAGTATTTT	CASTPAGPTSTDTQYF
TRBD1	TRBV5-6	TRBJ2-7	-	TGTGCCAGCAGCTTGACAGGGGGGATGGACGAGCAGTACTTC	CASSLTGGMDEQYF
TRBD2	TRBV4-3	TRBJ2-7	-	TGCGCCAGCAGCCAAGAGGCGGGAGCCCCGCTCGAGCAGTACTTC	CASSQEAGAPLEQYF
TRBD2	TRBV6-1	TRBJ2-7	-	TGTGCCAGCGCGGGGGGACTGAGTACCTACGAGCAGTACTTC	CASAGGLSTYEQYF
-	TRBV4-3	TRBJ1-3	-	TGCGCCAGCAGCCAAGAGAGAGCGGTCGGCGGCCTGGGAGGAAACACCATATATTTT	CASSQERAVGGLGGNTIYF
-	TRBV4-3	TRBJ2-2	-	TGCGCCAGCAGCCCTAACAGGGGGGGCGGGGAGCTGTTTTTT	CASSPNRGGGELFF
-	TRBV10-2	TRBJ2-2	-	TGCGCCGCAGGGGACCCATTGGTAACCGGGGAGCTGTTTTTT	CAAGDPLVTGELFF
-	TRBV7-9	TRBJ1-2	once	TGTGCCAGCAGCCTTCCAGCCGGACAGATCCCGGCCCACTATGGCTACACCTTC	CASSLPAGQIPAHYGYTF
-	TRBV7-9	TRBJ2-7	-	TGTGCCAGCAGCTCTCCGCTAGCGCGTGAGCAGTACTTC	CASSSPLAREQYF
-	TRBV27	TRBJ2-1	few	TGTGCCAGCAGTTTATTCCCGAGCTCCTACAATGAGCAGTTCTTC	CASSLFPSSYNEQFF
TRBD1	TRBV19	TRBJ1-1	-	TGTGCCAGTAGTATAGGGTCGACAGGGGGCGCGAAGTTTCCCACTGAAGCTTTCTTT	CASSIGSTGGAKFPTEAFF
-	TRBV4-3	TRBJ1-2	few	TGCGCCAGCAGCCAAGATCAGGTTTTAGACCCTGGCTACACCTTC	CASSQDQVLDPGYTF
TRBD2	TRBV11-3	TRBJ2-7	-	TGTGCCAGCAGCTTAGCACCGGTTTCAGCGGGAGTCTACGAGCAGTACTTC	CASSLAPVSAGVYEQYF
TRBD2	TRBV11-3	TRBJ2-7	once	TGTGCCAGCAGCTTAGGATCTTCGCCACCTGGGACTAGTGGCTACGAGCAGTACTTC	CASSLGSSPPGTSGYEQYF
-	TRBV19	TRBJ2-3	-	TGTGCCAGTACCCCCCGGGCAGGGGGAGGTACAGATACGCAGTATTTT	CASTPRAGGGTDTQYF
-	TRBV6-1	TRBJ2-5	-	TGTGCCAGCAGTACGACCGTTTTGGGCGATGAGACCCAGTACTTC	CASSTTVLGDETQYF
-	TRBV5-4	TRBJ1-3	-	TGTGCCAGCAGCCCCGGACAGCCGGGGGGAAACACCATATATTTT	CASSPGQPGGNTIYF
TRBD2	TRBV29-1	TRBJ2-3	-	TGCAGCGTTTGTGGGTCTTGGTCGACTAGCGGGAGGACTAGCACAGATACGCAGTATTTT	CSVCGSWSTSGRTSTDTQYF
TRBD1	TRBV5-5	TRBJ2-1	-	TGTGCCAGCAGCTTAAGGGGGCATGGCAATGAGCAGTTCTTC	CASSLRGHGNEQFF
-	TRBV4-2	TRBJ2-2	-	TGTGCCAGCAGCCAAGTTAGGGGGGGGTACACCGGGGAGCTGTTTTTT	CASSQVRGGYTGELFF
-	TRBV13	TRBJ2-3	-	TGTGCCAGCGCGGGACTTTCCGGATCCACAGATACGCAGTATTTT	CASAGLSGSTDTQYF
-	TRBV27	TRBJ1-1	-	TGTGCCAGCAGTTTAAGTCCCGGGGGTCTGAACACTGAAGCTTTCTTT	CASSLSPGGLNTEAFF
-	TRBV6-6	TRBJ1-2	-	TGTGCCAGCAGTTACTCGTGGACAGATAACTATGGCTACACCTTC	CASSYSWTDNYGYTF
-	TRBV23-1	TRBJ2-1	-	TGCGCCAGCAGTCAATATCCCCCCACAATAGCGAAGTTCTTC	CASSQYPPTIAKFF
-	TRBV10-3	TRBJ1-2	once	TGTGCCATCAGTGAGCCGGGTAAGGGGCTAAACTATGGCTACACCTTC	CAISEPGKGLNYGYTF
TRBD1	TRBV5-4	TRBJ1-1	-	TGTGCCAGCAGCTTGAGACCGACAGGGGTAGGGGAGCCTGAAGCTTTCTTT	CASSLRPTGVGEPEAFF